Each of the 17 T cell receptor beta chains below was sequenced from the same sample in a study of T cell responses to AZD1222 COVID-19 vaccine. The table came from immunoSEQ multiplex PCR; TCRdb's copy has only in-frame clones and leaves some out. The sample has approximately 150,000 clones, more than 85% seen once. Sequences were derived from peripheral blood, sampled on day 0 of AZD1222 vaccination. The receptor set was obtained from an adult in good health.

V usage is TRBV10-3 and J usage is TRBJ1-5; 7 bases fit TRBD1. The trim removed 8 bases at V and 11 bases at J, leaving 12 bases unmatched. Germline V gene sequence: CDR1 ENHRY, CDR2 SYGVKD. This CDR3 contains 13 residues. DNA for the CDR3: TGTGCCATCTGGGACAGCTATAATCAAACCCAGCATTTT. Residues: CAIWDSYNQTQHF.

J is TRBJ1-1 and V is TRBV5-4; TRBD1 might be the D (5 bases). V was pared by 0 bases and J by 3 bases, with 15 bases between. This CDR3 is 16 amino acids long. Germline V lookup: CDR1 SGHNT, CDR2 YYREEE (reference sequence). The CDR3 bases are TGTGCCAGCAGCTTGGCCGGGGCGGGAACGGACACTGAAGCTTTCTTT. It specifies CASSLAGAGTDTEAFF.

This clone appeared once. This chain uses TRBV19 with TRBJ2-7, with TRBD2 matching 7 bases. The CDR3 has 13 residues. The J segment lost 10 bases and the V segment lost 10 bases, leaving 16 bases of the junction unmatched. Germline CDR1 is LNHDA and CDR2 is SQIVND (reference sequence). As DNA, the CDR3 is TGTGCCACCACCTCGGGGGGAGACCGTAACCAGTACTTC. Translated, it gives CATTSGGDRNQYF.

V usage is TRBV10-3 and J usage is TRBJ2-7; weak D call: TRBD1 (6 bases). Germline CDR1 and CDR2: ENHRY and SYGVKD. This CDR3 is 14 amino acids long. V shed 6 bases and J shed 0 bases, with 12 bases lying between them. The CDR3 DNA follows: TGTGCCATCAGGCAGGGGCCATACTCCTACGAGCAGTACTTC. Amino acids: CAIRQGPYSYEQYF.

The chain recombines TRBV2 with TRBJ1-2; 7 nucleotides line up with TRBD1. Trimming removed 6 bases from V and 5 bases from J; junction bases left unmatched: 15. Germline V gives CDR1 SNHLY, CDR2 FYNNEI. The length of the CDR3 is 16 residues. CDR3 in amino acids: CASSEGAARATYGYTF. The CDR3 DNA reads TGTGCCAGCAGCGAGGGGGCGGCACGCGCTACATATGGCTACACCTTC.

V gene TRBV27 combines with J gene TRBJ1-2; the D gene is possibly TRBD1 (6 bases). Germline CDR1 MNHEY, CDR2 SMNVEV (reference sequence). The V end was cut by 3 bases, the J end by 1 base, with 21 bases between. This CDR3 region has 18 residues. CDR3 in DNA: TGTGCCAGCAGTTTTGGCTTACAGGGTCCCTTGGGTAACTATGGCTACACCTTC. It yields the protein CASSFGLQGPLGNYGYTF.

This chain connects TRBV18 to TRBJ1-1; D may be TRBD1 (5 bases). The CDR3 loop spans 14 amino acids. The V gene's germline CDR1 is KGHSH and CDR2 LQKENI. Trimming pared 6 bases from V and 2 bases from J, leaving 13 bases between. The CDR3 DNA sequence: TGTGCCAGCTCGCAGGGTTCAGCCAACACTGAAGCTTTCTTT. Protein: CASSQGSANTEAFF. Supplemented by reference TRBV18 and TRBJ1-1, the full variable domain reads NAGVMQNPRHLVRRRGQEARLRCSPMKGHSHVYWYRQLPEEGLKFMVYLQKENIIDESGMPKERFSAEFPKEGPSILRIQQVVRGDSAAYFCASSQGSANTEAFFGQGTRLTVV.

V and J are TRBV11-3 and TRBJ2-7; D gene unclear. This CDR3 region has 11 residues. The germline CDR1 and CDR2 sequences are SGHNT and YENEEA. Between the trimmed V and J ends, which lost 0 bases and 9 bases, there was a span of 6 bases. The CDR3 loop is CASSLEALQYF. In DNA form, the CDR3 reads TGTGCCAGCAGCTTAGAAGCCTTGCAGTACTTC. Drawing the rest from reference TRBV11-3 and TRBJ2-7, the complete variable domain is EAGVVQSPRYKIIEKKQPVAFWCNPISGHNTLYWYLQNLGQGPELLIRYENEEAVDDSQLPKDRFSAERLKGVDSTLKIQPAELGDSAVYLCASSLEALQYFGPGTRLTVT.

V and J are TRBV5-6 and TRBJ1-1, with D perhaps TRBD1 (6 bases). The CDR3 runs 12 residues. Germline V gives CDR1 SGHDT, CDR2 YYEEEE. The V end was cut by 4 bases, the J end by 4 bases, with 8 bases between. The CDR3 DNA reads as TGTGCCAGCAGCAGGGGGGGCACTGAAGCTTTCTTT. Translation gives CASSRGGTEAFF.

The chain is built from TRBV25-1 and TRBJ1-1, with a weak D call TRBD1 (6 bases). The V gene's germline CDR1 is MGHDK and CDR2 SYGVNS. V was pared by 8 bases and J by 1 base, with 20 bases between. The CDR3 contains 16 residues. CDR3 DNA: TGTGCCAGCGAACCCCTTACAGGGAGAGAGAACACTGAAGCTTTCTTT. Amino acid sequence: CASEPLTGRENTEAFF.

The chain uses TRBV10-3 and TRBJ1-1; possibly TRBD1 for D (5 bases). Germline lookup yields CDR1 ENHRY and CDR2 SYGVKD. CDR3 size: 16 residues. V was clipped by 5 bases and J by 2 bases, with 18 bases between them. CDR3 sequence (DNA): TGTGCCATCAGTCCTGGGGGACCTACCCTTAACACTGAAGCTTTCTTT. It specifies CAISPGGPTLNTEAFF.

The chain joins TRBV4-2 to TRBJ1-6; D might be TRBD1 (5 bases). Germline CDR1 reads LGHNA; CDR2 reads YNFKEQ. Trimming took 1 base from V and 10 from J, leaving 17 bases between them. The CDR3 length is 16 residues. CDR3 coding DNA: TGTGCCAGCAGCCAAGTCCAGCAGGGCGGTCGATCACCCCTCCACTTT. Encoded protein: CASSQVQQGGRSPLHF.

This clone was found a few times. The V call is TRBV5-5, the J call TRBJ2-7; 7 positions match TRBD1. V gave up 3 bases and J gave up 1 base; unmatched junction bases: 1. CDR3 length: 13 residues. The germline V gene encodes CDR1 SGHKS and CDR2 YYEKEE (reference sequence). The CDR3 is CASSSDRSYEQYF. In DNA, the CDR3 is TGTGCCAGCAGCTCGGACAGGTCCTACGAGCAGTACTTC.

The V and J genes are TRBV13 and TRBJ2-1; D may be TRBD2 (6 bases). CDR1 is PRHDT, CDR2 FYEKMQ, per germline (reference sequence). This CDR3 spans 13 amino acids. V shed 3 bases and J shed 8 bases, with 11 bases lying between them. CDR3 residues: CASSFGRRDEQFF. The CDR3 nucleotides read TGTGCCAGCAGCTTTGGGAGGCGGGATGAGCAGTTCTTC. Using reference TRBV13 and TRBJ2-1 for the parts outside the CDR3, the full variable domain is AAGVIQSPRHLIKEKRETATLKCYPIPRHDTVYWYQQGPGQDPQFLISFYEKMQSDKGSIPDRFSAQQFSDYHSELNMSSLELGDSALYFCASSFGRRDEQFFGPGTRLTVL.

The chain uses TRBV6-5 and TRBJ2-2; D is unclear. The CDR3 length is 15 residues. CDR1 and CDR2 from the germline V gene are MNHEY and SVGAGI. Deletions cut 3 bases from V and 4 bases from J, with 12 bases between. CDR3 loop: CASSYIDRSTGELFF. As DNA, the CDR3 is TGTGCCAGCAGTTATATCGATAGGAGCACCGGGGAGCTGTTTTTT.

The J gene is TRBJ1-1, the V gene TRBV11-3, with no clear D. CDR1 is SGHNT, CDR2 YENEEA, per germline. The V end lost 1 base, the J end lost 4 bases, and 7 bases lay between the germline ends. The CDR3 is made up of 13 amino acids. CDR3 DNA: TGTGCCAGCAGCTTAGGATGGGGCACTGAAGCTTTCTTT. It specifies CASSLGWGTEAFF.

The chain uses TRBV2 and TRBJ2-2; weak D call: TRBD1 (5 bases). Germline-derived CDR1 and CDR2 are SNHLY and FYNNEI. The CDR3 loop spans 15 amino acids. Trimming took off 6 bases at V and 4 bases at J, with 15 bases between the two ends. CDR3 in DNA: TGTGCCAGCAGGGAACAGACAGCGCGCACCGGGGAGCTGTTTTTT. Its translation: CASREQTARTGELFF.